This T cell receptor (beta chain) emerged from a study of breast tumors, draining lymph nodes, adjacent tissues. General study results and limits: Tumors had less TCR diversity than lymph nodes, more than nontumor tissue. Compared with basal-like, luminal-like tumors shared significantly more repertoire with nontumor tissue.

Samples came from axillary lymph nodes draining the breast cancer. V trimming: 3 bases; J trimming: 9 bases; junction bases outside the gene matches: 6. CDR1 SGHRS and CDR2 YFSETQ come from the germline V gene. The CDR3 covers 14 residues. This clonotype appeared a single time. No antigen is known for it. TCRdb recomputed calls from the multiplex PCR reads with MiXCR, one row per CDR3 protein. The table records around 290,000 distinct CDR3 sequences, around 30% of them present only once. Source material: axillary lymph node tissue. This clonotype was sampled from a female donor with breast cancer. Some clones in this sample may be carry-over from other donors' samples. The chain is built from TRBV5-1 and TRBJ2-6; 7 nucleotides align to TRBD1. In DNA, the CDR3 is TGCGCCAGCAGCTCACCGGGACAGAACAACGTCCTGACTTTC. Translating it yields CASSSPGQNNVLTF.